This is a list of T cell receptor beta chains from one sample in a study of shared clonotypes between healthy human individuals. Profiling relied on immunoSEQ multiplex PCR, and the TCRdb table lists in-frame clones only, not all of them. The profile shows hundreds of thousands of clones, 73% of them singletons. The specimen was memory CD4+ T cells sorted from blood. These receptors all come from a woman under 40 in good health. CDR3s include the opening cysteine and the closing phenylalanine or tryptophan. Clone size is given for some rows only: seen once, a few or many times, or a class if the clone is expanded.

TRBJ1-1 | TRBV28 | - | CASCGQSHTEAFF
TRBJ2-7 | TRBV7-2 | - | CASSLAYSVRDRGRLEQYF
TRBJ2-7 | TRBV6-4 | many | CATSRGVEQYF
TRBJ1-1 | TRBV5-1 | - | CASSVQGAQTEAFF
TRBJ2-1 | TRBV21-1 | - | CASSNSGGSYNEQFF
TRBJ1-4 | TRBV7-9 | - | CASSLATKRANEKLFF
TRBJ2-7 | TRBV27 | - | CASSLSFSSHYYEQYF
TRBJ1-4 | TRBV11-2 | - | CASSYTTNEKLFF
TRBJ2-2 | TRBV7-9 | - | CASSQVQSQLFF
TRBJ1-3 | TRBV28 | - | CASSRWHSSGNTIYF
TRBJ2-3 | TRBV5-3 | - | CARSPIDRERNTQYF
TRBJ1-1 | TRBV11-2 | - | CASSLATNTEAFF
TRBJ2-7 | TRBV19 | - | CASSILAGVSWEQYF